This entry concerns a single T cell receptor (beta chain). Repertoires were generated with immunoSEQ multiplex PCR, while TCRdb's copy carries only in-frame clones and drops some. The data show some 54,000 clones, around 82% seen once. CDR1 is SGHRS and CDR2 is YFSETQ in the germline V gene. The CDR3 covers 16 residues. J lost 5 bases, V lost 2 bases, and 11 bases had no gene match. Patients presented with locally advanced or metastatic urothelial carcinoma. Patient sample counts ranged from 1 to 8, pretreatment and on-treatment. The sample comes from a study of PD-L1 blockade in urothelial cancer. Study information: About 90% of the roughly 29 patients were men with bladder-origin urothelial cancer. A median of approximately 150,000 T cells was found in the blood samples.

The J gene is TRBJ2-5, the V gene TRBV5-1, with 8 bases fitting TRBD1. Material: PBMCs, obtained around atezolizumab (anti-PD-L1) treatment. This sequence originates from a man aged 40-49 years with urothelial cancer. This chain's CDR3 is CASSFSGGYNTETQYF. The DNA of the CDR3 is TGCGCCAGCAGCTTCTCAGGGGGCTACAATACGGAGACCCAGTACTTC.